Shown below are 25 T cell receptor beta chains from a single sample sequenced in a study of lymphopenia after photon versus proton radiotherapy. Generated by immunoSEQ multiplex PCR, the TCRdb table keeps only in-frame clones and is missing some. The data contain 65,000 to 85,000 clones, around 93% of them seen just once; the ten biggest clones take up 2.2%. The source was peripheral blood, collected from a patient treated with photon-based radiotherapy. These receptors were taken from a woman in her 40s with cholangiocarcinoma.

Turning to this clone: One end of the junction varies from germline; a read error may be responsible. This rearrangement joins TRBV7-7 to TRBJ2-5, with D tentatively TRBD1 or TRBD2 (5 bases each). CDR3 size: 14 residues. The germline V gene encodes CDR1 SSHAT and CDR2 FNYEAQ (reference sequence). CDR3 bases: TGTGCTAGCAGCTTTTCCGGGAATCAGGGGACCCAGTACTTC. Residues: CASSFSGNQGTQYF.

The chain joins TRBV7-3 to TRBJ2-5; TRBD1 agrees at 7 bases. The ends lost 1 base at V and 2 bases at J; junction bases unmatched: 4. CDR3 length: 15 amino acids. CDR1 is SGHTA, CDR2 FQGTGA, per germline. CDR3 residues: CASSLSSGQQETQYF. The CDR3 DNA follows: TGTGCCAGCAGCTTAAGCTCGGGACAGCAAGAGACCCAGTACTTC.

The chain joins TRBV27 to TRBJ2-1; possibly TRBD1 for D (5 bases). The germline CDR1 and CDR2 sequences are MNHEY and SMNVEV (reference sequence). The CDR3 extends over 11 amino acids. Deletions cut 8 bases from V and 8 bases from J, with 10 bases between. In DNA, the CDR3 is TGTGCCAGCGGTTGGGGCTATGAGCAGTTCTTC. This codes for CASGWGYEQFF.

The V and J genes are TRBV9 and TRBJ2-1; D remains unclear. This CDR3 is 17 amino acids long. V dropped 0 bases and J dropped 0 bases, with 13 bases sitting between them. Germline V gives CDR1 SGDLS, CDR2 YYNGEE. The CDR3 DNA reads TGTGCCAGCAGCGTAGCGGTCGGCGGCCTCTCCTACAATGAGCAGTTCTTC. Residues: CASSVAVGGLSYNEQFF.

This sequence joins TRBV6-5 and TRBJ2-2, with a weak D call TRBD2 (6 bases). The length of the CDR3 is 14 residues. Germline-derived CDR1 and CDR2 are MNHEY and SVGAGI. The CDR3 sequence: CVAWRGRGIGELFF. The DNA of the CDR3 is TGTGTCGCCTGGCGAGGACGCGGGATTGGGGAGCTGTTTTTT.

The chain has TRBV19 and TRBJ2-1, with 16 bases aligning to TRBD2. This CDR3 is 18 amino acids long. Trimming took 0 bases from V and 3 from J; bases not matched to a gene: 2. CDR1 and CDR2 from the germline V gene are LNHDA and SQIVND (reference sequence). The CDR3 nucleotides read TGTGCCAGTAGTATAGAGGGACTAGCGGGAGGGCGCTACAATGAGCAGTTCTTC. It is translated as CASSIEGLAGGRYNEQFF. The full variable domain, completed using reference TRBV19 and TRBJ2-1, is DGGITQSPKYLFRKEGQNVTLSCEQNLNHDAMYWYRQDPGQGLRLIYYSQIVNDFQKGDIAEGYSVSREKKESFPLTVTSAQKNPTAFYLCASSIEGLAGGRYNEQFFGPGTRLTVL.

The chain uses TRBV4-3 and TRBJ2-7, with a possible D match to TRBD1 (5 bases). This CDR3 has 20 amino acids. V was trimmed by 0 bases and J by 2 bases, leaving 26 bases between them. Germline V gene data show CDR1 as LGHNA and CDR2 as YSLEER. CDR3: CASSQDNPPPQESRTYEQYF. The DNA for the CDR3 is TGCGCCAGCAGCCAAGATAACCCCCCGCCACAGGAATCGAGAACCTACGAGCAGTACTTC.

This chain's CDR3 is CASSPGQGSNEKLFF. The DNA for the CDR3 is TGTGCCAGTTCACCCGGACAGGGATCTAATGAAAAACTGTTTTTT. This chain joins TRBV19 and TRBJ1-4, with TRBD1 matching over 8 bases. J was trimmed by 3 bases and V by 8 bases; bases with no gene match: 8. Germline values: CDR1 LNHDA, CDR2 SQIVND (reference sequence). The CDR3 consists of 15 residues.

The chain couples TRBV4-1 to TRBJ1-3; no firm D call. Germline CDR1 MGHRA, CDR2 YSYEKL. V dropped 4 bases and J dropped 0 bases, with 4 bases sitting between them. The CDR3 has 13 residues. The CDR3 DNA is TGCGCCAGCAGCCCGTTCTCTGGAAACACCATATATTTT. Translation gives CASSPFSGNTIYF.

The V call is TRBV9, the J call TRBJ2-5; 11 nucleotides match TRBD2. The CDR3 is 15 residues long. CDR1 and CDR2 from the germline V gene are SGDLS and YYNGEE. The V gene end was trimmed by 2 bases and the J gene end by 4 bases; junction bases not matched to a gene: 4. The CDR3 sequence is CASSVSGRAVETQYF. The CDR3 DNA sequence: TGTGCCAGCAGCGTTAGCGGGAGGGCCGTAGAGACCCAGTACTTC.

The J gene is TRBJ1-5, the V gene TRBV28, with a weak D call TRBD1 (6 bases). Germline V lookup: CDR1 MDHEN, CDR2 SYDVKM. CDR3 length equals 13 residues. Trimming pared 11 bases from V and 6 bases from J, leaving 17 bases between. As DNA, the CDR3 is TGTGCCGCATTAACAGGGATTGGTCAGCCCCAGCATTTT. Amino acids: CAALTGIGQPQHF.

This chain links TRBV19 with TRBJ1-1; perhaps TRBD1 as D (5 bases). The V gene lost 3 bases and the J gene lost 8 bases, with 22 bases spanning the gap. Germline lookup yields CDR1 LNHDA and CDR2 SQIVND (reference sequence). CDR3 length: 16 amino acids. The CDR3 is CASSIYSSTGTAEAFF. The CDR3 nucleotides read TGTGCCAGTAGTATTTACTCCTCAACCGGGACGGCCGAAGCTTTCTTT.

The chain recombines TRBV14 with TRBJ1-1; 7 positions match TRBD1. Germline V gene data show CDR1 as SGHDN and CDR2 as FVKESK. The CDR3 is 14 residues long. After removal of 4 bases from V and 3 bases from J, the junction contained 5 bases not matched to a gene. The CDR3 DNA is TGTGCCAGCAGCCCTGTCAGGGGGTACACTGAAGCTTTCTTT. Amino acids: CASSPVRGYTEAFF. Combining the CDR3 with reference TRBV14 and TRBJ1-1 gives the whole variable domain EAGVTQFPSHSVIEKGQTVTLRCDPISGHDNLYWYRRVMGKEIKFLLHFVKESKQDESGMPNNRFLAERTGGTYSTLKVQPAELEDSGVYFCASSPVRGYTEAFFGQGTRLTVV.

The V gene is TRBV10-3, the J gene TRBJ1-1, with TRBD1 matching 8 bases. The CDR3 runs 15 residues. With 6 bases clipped from V and 6 bases from J, the junction kept 12 bases outside the gene matches. Per germline, CDR1 ENHRY and CDR2 SYGVKD. Here the CDR3 reads CAIRGGQGDLAEAFF. In DNA, the CDR3 is TGTGCCATCAGGGGAGGACAGGGTGACTTAGCTGAAGCTTTCTTT.

This sequence joins TRBV6-6 and TRBJ1-2, with a tentative D call TRBD1 (5 bases). The CDR3 length is 14 residues. Germline V lookup: CDR1 MNHNY, CDR2 SVGAGI (reference sequence). The ends were cut back, 8 bases at V and 4 bases at J, with 17 bases in the middle. The CDR3 DNA reads TGTGCCAGCTCAGGCCAGGGCAGCCTCTATGGCTACACCTTC. Residues: CASSGQGSLYGYTF.

J is TRBJ1-2 and V is TRBV6-1; D remains unclear. The CDR3 has 13 residues. Trimming took off 6 bases at V and 4 bases at J, with 12 bases between the two ends. Germline V gives CDR1 MNHNS, CDR2 SASEGT. This chain's CDR3 is CASSSRDFYGYTF. The CDR3 bases are TGTGCCAGCAGCAGTCGGGATTTCTATGGCTACACCTTC.

The chain is built from TRBV27 and TRBJ2-7, with D possibly being TRBD1 (6 bases). This CDR3 comprises 15 residues. Germline V CDR1 and CDR2: MNHEY, SMNVEV (reference sequence). The V and J ends lost 6 bases and 3 bases respectively, with 18 bases between them. CDR3 region: CASSGVGGQSYEQYF. The CDR3 nucleotides read TGTGCCAGCAGCGGGGTAGGGGGACAAAGCTACGAGCAGTACTTC.

V usage is TRBV7-6 and J usage is TRBJ1-1; 9 bases are shared with TRBD1. The CDR3 consists of 17 residues. The junction had 14 bases not matched to a gene; V was cut back by 8 bases and J by 1 base. The germline gives CDR1 SGHVS, CDR2 FNYEAQ. CDR3 in DNA: TGTGCCAGCGCGAATTTCGGACAGGGGAGAGGGAACACTGAAGCTTTCTTT. Translated, it gives CASANFGQGRGNTEAFF. The variable domain in full, with the rest retrieved from reference TRBV7-6 and TRBJ1-1, is GAGVSQSPRYKVTKRGQDVALRCDPISGHVSLYWYRQALGQGPEFLTYFNYEAQQDKSGLPNDRFSAERPEGSISTLTIQRTEQRDSAMYRCASANFGQGRGNTEAFFGQGTRLTVV.

The genes are TRBV4-1 and TRBJ1-4; D not resolved. The germline CDR1 and CDR2 sequences are MGHRA and YSYEKL. CDR3 length: 13 residues. The V end lost 4 bases, the J end lost 8 bases, and 11 bases lay between the germline ends. For the CDR3, the DNA is TGCGCCAGCAGCCCCAATCTGAGCGAAAAACTGTTTTTT. Protein sequence: CASSPNLSEKLFF.

The chain links TRBV5-1 to TRBJ2-7; a weak D match, TRBD2 (6 bases). Germline V gives CDR1 SGHRS, CDR2 YFSETQ. The CDR3 runs to 13 residues. V gave up 5 bases and J gave up 1 base, with 10 bases separating them. The chain's CDR3 is CASSHRESYEQYF. The CDR3 region has the DNA TGCGCCAGCAGTCACCGGGAGTCCTACGAGCAGTACTTC.

The CDR3 spells CASSSRDRIYNEQFF. The DNA of the CDR3 is TGTGCCAGCAGTTCCCGGGACAGAATTTACAATGAGCAGTTCTTC. This chain links TRBV27 with TRBJ2-1, with 7 bases that match TRBD1. Germline CDR1 and CDR2: MNHEY and SMNVEV (reference sequence). J gave up 4 bases and V 4 bases, and 7 bases lay outside the gene matches. CDR3 length: 15 residues.

The gene calls are TRBV27 and TRBJ2-7; D gene uncertain. Germline values: CDR1 MNHEY, CDR2 SMNVEV (reference sequence). Trimming left V 2 bases short and J 5 bases short, with 4 bases between. The CDR3 length is 11 residues. The chain's CDR3 is CASSLGDEQYF. The CDR3, as DNA: TGTGCCAGCAGTTTAGGGGACGAGCAGTACTTC.

The gene calls are TRBV5-1 and TRBJ2-1; 8 positions agree with TRBD2. The junction had 13 bases not matched to a gene; V was cut back by 0 bases and J by 8 bases. CDR3 length equals 17 residues. Germline values: CDR1 SGHRS, CDR2 YFSETQ. The CDR3 DNA reads TGCGCCAGCAGCTTGGCCGCTAGCGGGCAACCAGGACATGAGCAGTTCTTC. Protein sequence: CASSLAASGQPGHEQFF. The whole variable domain, filled in from reference TRBV5-1 and TRBJ2-1, reads KAGVTQTPRYLIKTRGQQVTLSCSPISGHRSVSWYQQTPGQGLQFLFEYFSETQRNKGNFPGRFSGRQFSNSRSEMNVSTLELGDSALYLCASSLAASGQPGHEQFFGPGTRLTVL.

This sequence joins TRBV5-1 and TRBJ1-2, with D uncertain. The CDR3 is 14 amino acids. V was cut by 4 bases and J by 5 bases, with 15 bases left in between. From germline, CDR1 is SGHRS and CDR2 YFSETQ. The CDR3, as DNA: TGCGCCAGCAGCGCCGGACCGCCCCAATATGGCTACACCTTC. This sequence encodes CASSAGPPQYGYTF.

The chain is built from TRBV13 and TRBJ2-1, with D perhaps given as TRBD1 or TRBD2 (5 bases each). The V and J ends lost 0 bases and 3 bases respectively, with 9 bases between them. Germline assignment: CDR1 PRHDT and CDR2 FYEKMQ (reference sequence). The CDR3 has 15 amino acids. CDR3 loop: CASSLGGVHYNEQFF. The CDR3 DNA follows: TGTGCCAGCAGCTTAGGGGGGGTTCACTACAATGAGCAGTTCTTC.